This TCR beta chain was documented in a study of blood T cell repertoires in COVID-19. At the level of the study: COVID-19 samples collected from the United States, Italy and Spain covered acute and convalescent phases. The cDNA or gDNA used as material had been derived from T cells, B-cell-depleted T cells, or PBMCs.

CDR3 length: 13 amino acids. Trimming removed 3 bases at V and 4 bases at J, with 9 bases between. This clone was counted once. The repertoire was sequenced with immunoSEQ multiplex PCR; TCRdb's copy has only in-frame clones and lacks some. The sample includes 300,000 to 400,000 clones, roughly 85% of them seen just once. The sequenced sample consisted of peripheral blood. The V gene is TRBV12-3 or TRBV12-4, the J gene TRBJ1-2; no clear D gene. The origin of this receptor is a human donor in a cohort sampled during active COVID-19. The CDR3 DNA reads as TGTGCCAGCAGTTTTTCAGTTCTCTATGGCTACACCTTC. It yields the protein CASSFSVLYGYTF.